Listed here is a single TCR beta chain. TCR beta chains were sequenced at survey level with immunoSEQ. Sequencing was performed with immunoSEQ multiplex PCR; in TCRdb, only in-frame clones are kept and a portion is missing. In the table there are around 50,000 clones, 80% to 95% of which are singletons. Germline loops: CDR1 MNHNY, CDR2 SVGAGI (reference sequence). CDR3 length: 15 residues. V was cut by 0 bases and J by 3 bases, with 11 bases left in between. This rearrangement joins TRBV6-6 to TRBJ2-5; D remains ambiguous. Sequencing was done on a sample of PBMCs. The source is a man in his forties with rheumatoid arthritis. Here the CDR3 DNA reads TGTGCCAGCAGTTACTCGATTGGCAGAGAAGAGACCCAGTACTTC. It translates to CASSYSIGREETQYF.